This is a list of T cell receptor beta chains from one sample in a study of cytotoxic CD8 clonotypes in ibrutinib-treated CLL. Clones were read by immunoSEQ multiplex PCR, and TCRdb kept only the in-frame ones, dropping some. This sample has 42,000 or so clones; about 65% occur once, and the top ten carry approximately 7.7%. The sample here was PBMCs, taken at disease progression, from a patient treated with ibrutinib. The source is a human donor with chronic lymphocytic leukemia. The CDR3 runs from the conserved cysteine through the conserved F or W. A D gene is named only where the DNA matches it firmly. Clone size is stated in some rows and not others, as once, few, many or a class when expanded.

size	V	J	D	DNA	CDR3
NA	TRBV5-6	TRBJ1-6	NA	TGTGCCAGCAGCCCCGTGGGGCAGGGGAGCTCCTATAATTCACCCCTCCACTTT	CASSPVGQGSSYNSPLHF
NA	TRBV10-1	TRBJ1-1	TRBD1	TGCGCCAGCAGACCCCGACAGGGGTTTAACACTGAAGCTTTCTTT	CASRPRQGFNTEAFF
NA	TRBV11-2	TRBJ1-3	NA	TGTGCCAGCAGCTCGGGGGGTTTGGGGAGTGGAAACACCATATATTTT	CASSSGGLGSGNTIYF
few	TRBV11-2	TRBJ2-1	NA	TGTGCCAGCAGCTTGACCCACCCAAATGAGCAGTTCTTC	CASSLTHPNEQFF
NA	TRBV14	TRBJ2-7	TRBD2	TGTGCCAGCAGCCGCCTAGCGGGAGGAGTTTACGAGCAGTACTTC	CASSRLAGGVYEQYF
once	TRBV29-1	TRBJ1-5	TRBD1	TGCAGCGTCTCACCAGGGGGCCGAAATCAGCCCCAGCATTTT	CSVSPGGRNQPQHF
few	TRBV29-1	TRBJ2-3	TRBD1	TGCAGCGCTGACAGGGGTACAGATACGCAGTATTTT	CSADRGTDTQYF
NA	TRBV30	TRBJ1-5	NA	TGTGCCTGGAGTGACACAGGTTATCAGCCCCAGCATTTT	CAWSDTGYQPQHF
NA	TRBV19	TRBJ1-2	NA	TGTGCCATCCGATCGGACGTCGTTGAGGACTATGGCTACACCTTC	CAIRSDVVEDYGYTF
NA	TRBV6-5	TRBJ1-1	NA	TGTGCCAGCAGTTACAGGGTCGGGAACACTGAAGCTTTCTTT	CASSYRVGNTEAFF
NA	TRBV27	TRBJ1-5	NA	TGTGCCAGCAGTTTATCGTCAGGGACCAATCAGCCCCAGCATTTT	CASSLSSGTNQPQHF
few	TRBV5-4	TRBJ1-1	NA	TGTGCCAGCAGCTTCGGATCAGGGGCCCCTGAAGCTTTCTTT	CASSFGSGAPEAFF
once	TRBV6-6	TRBJ2-5	TRBD2	TGTGCCACCTACGGAACGACTAGCGCAGAGACCCAGTACTTC	CATYGTTSAETQYF
NA	TRBV4-3	TRBJ2-2	NA	TGCGCCAGCAGCCAAGAGGCAGGGTCGAACACCGGGGAGCTGTTTTTT	CASSQEAGSNTGELFF
NA	TRBV30	TRBJ2-7	TRBD1	TGTGCCCTGAGACAGGGGACCTACGAGCAGTACTTC	CALRQGTYEQYF
NA	TRBV7-3	TRBJ2-7	TRBD1	TGTGCCAGCAGCTCCCTACCGACAGGGTTCTCCTACGAGCAGTACTTC	CASSSLPTGFSYEQYF
few	TRBV29-1	TRBJ1-2	NA	TGCAGCGTTATTCCCCGGACGGATTATGGCTACACCTTC	CSVIPRTDYGYTF
few	TRBV9	TRBJ2-1	TRBD2	TGTGCCAGCAGCGTATTTAGCGGGGGATACAATGAGCAGTTCTTC	CASSVFSGGYNEQFF
few	TRBV6-1	TRBJ1-1	NA	TGTGCCAGCAGTGAAAGCCTGGCCACTGAAGCTTTCTTT	CASSESLATEAFF
NA	TRBV11-3	TRBJ1-3	TRBD1	TGTGCCAGCAGCCGACAGGGGGACGGAAACACCATATATTTT	CASSRQGDGNTIYF
NA	TRBV5-1	TRBJ2-3	TRBD2	TGCGCCAGCAGCACTGGGACTAGCGGTAGCACAGATACGCAGTATTTT	CASSTGTSGSTDTQYF
NA	TRBV6-1	TRBJ2-7	TRBD2	TGTGCCAGCAGTGACAACCCACTAGCGGGAGGGTACGAGCAGTACTTC	CASSDNPLAGGYEQYF
NA	TRBV7-9	TRBJ2-7	TRBD1	TGTGCCAGCAGCGTTCAGGGGGCTGGCGACGAGCAGTACTTC	CASSVQGAGDEQYF
NA	TRBV5-1	TRBJ2-1	NA	TGCGCCAGCAGCTTGAGGTCAGGGATAAACAATGAGCAGTTCTTC	CASSLRSGINNEQFF
NA	TRBV7-2	TRBJ2-3	NA	TGTGCCACCAGGGTTGGAACTAGCACAGATACGCAGTATTTT	CATRVGTSTDTQYF
once	TRBV19	TRBJ2-7	TRBD1	TGTGCCGTAGGGACAGGGAAGTACGAGCAGTACTTC	CAVGTGKYEQYF
NA	TRBV10-3	TRBJ2-5	NA	TGTGCCATCAGTGAGTTGGGACCCCAGTACCAAGAGACCCAGTACTTC	CAISELGPQYQETQYF
once	TRBV2	TRBJ2-1	NA	TGTGCCAGCAGAGCCACTACCGTGGGTGAGCAGTTCTTC	CASRATTVGEQFF
NA	TRBV7-9	TRBJ1-5	TRBD1	TGTGCCAGCAGCTACGGGACAGGGCACCAGCCCCAGCATTTT	CASSYGTGHQPQHF
NA	TRBV4-2	TRBJ2-3	NA	TGTGCCAGCAGCCTTGGGAGTGGCACAGATACGCAGTATTTT	CASSLGSGTDTQYF
few	TRBV4-1	TRBJ1-2	NA	TGCGCCAGCAGCCAAGATCAAGGCCTCTCCTCTGGCTACACCTTC	CASSQDQGLSSGYTF
once	TRBV5-1	TRBJ2-3	NA	TGCGCCAGCAGCCCTCGGACTCCAGATACGCAGTATTTT	CASSPRTPDTQYF
NA	TRBV2	TRBJ2-5	NA	TGTGCCAGCACAAGGGGGGAAGAGACCCAGTACTTC	CASTRGEETQYF
few	TRBV7-9	TRBJ2-7	TRBD1	TGTGCCAGCAGCTTGTCGGGACAGGGGGCGTATCACTTC	CASSLSGQGAYHF
NA	TRBV29-1	TRBJ2-1	NA	TGCAGCGTTGGTCGGGGAGGACAGAATGAGCAGTTCTTC	CSVGRGGQNEQFF
NA	TRBV7-9	TRBJ2-6	NA	TGTGCCAGCAGCTTTGGAACAGGAAAAAAGTCTGGGGCCAACGTCCTGACTTTC	CASSFGTGKKSGANVLTF
NA	TRBV18	TRBJ2-7	TRBD1	TGTGCCAGCTCACCCAAAGGACAGGTATACGACGAGCAGTACTTC	CASSPKGQVYDEQYF
once	TRBV25-1	TRBJ2-5	NA	TGTGCCAGCACGATCGTACAGCGGCCCAAAGAGACCCAGTACTTC	CASTIVQRPKETQYF
NA	TRBV6-5	TRBJ2-1	NA	TGTGCCAGCATGGAGGGTCCGTACAATGAGCAGTTCTTC	CASMEGPYNEQFF
NA	TRBV7-6	TRBJ2-3	NA	TGTGCCAGCTCATTGGGTGGGAGGTCGGGCACAGATACGCAGTATTTT	CASSLGGRSGTDTQYF